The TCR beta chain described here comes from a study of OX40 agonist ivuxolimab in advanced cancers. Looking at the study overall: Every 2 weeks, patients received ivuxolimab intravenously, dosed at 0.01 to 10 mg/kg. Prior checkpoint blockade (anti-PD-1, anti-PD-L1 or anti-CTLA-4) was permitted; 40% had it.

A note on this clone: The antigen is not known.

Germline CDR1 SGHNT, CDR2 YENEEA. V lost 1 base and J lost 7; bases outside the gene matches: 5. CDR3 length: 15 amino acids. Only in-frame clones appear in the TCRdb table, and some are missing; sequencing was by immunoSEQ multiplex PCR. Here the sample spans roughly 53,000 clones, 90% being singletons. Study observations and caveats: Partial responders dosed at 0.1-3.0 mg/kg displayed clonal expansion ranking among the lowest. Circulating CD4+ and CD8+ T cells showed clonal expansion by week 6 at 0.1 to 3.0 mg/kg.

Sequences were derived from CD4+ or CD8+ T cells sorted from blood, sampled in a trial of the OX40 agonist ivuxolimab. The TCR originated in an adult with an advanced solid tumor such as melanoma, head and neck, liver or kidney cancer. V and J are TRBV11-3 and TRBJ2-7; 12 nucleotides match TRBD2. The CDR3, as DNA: TGTGCCAGCAGCTTAGTATCTAGCGGGAGGGGTGAGCAGTACTTC. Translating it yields CASSLVSSGRGEQYF.